Sequencing of this T cell receptor (beta chain) was carried out in a study of glioma-infiltrating T cells. Study-wide background: Samples included WHO grade II oligodendrogliomas or astrocytomas and initial-diagnosis grade IV glioblastomas. Before surgery, glioma patients received dexamethasone for at most six days. Study-level results: Only very few CDR3 sequences appeared in both tissue and blood.

Using RNA template, CDR3s of TCR alpha and beta were amplified with iRepertoire arm-PCR. TCRdb passed the multiplex PCR reads through MiXCR, listing each CDR3 protein once. The sample has 300,000 to 400,000 distinct CDR3 sequences; roughly two fifths are singletons. Losses at the gene ends were 4 bases for V and 10 bases for J; bases not matched to a gene: 8. The CDR3 is made up of 14 amino acids. Germline loops: CDR1 MNHEY, CDR2 SVGAGI. Comments on this clonotype: Its antigen remains unknown. A clone one base away is much larger, so this may be a read error.

The TCR was taken from a human donor with low-grade glioma or glioblastoma, undergoing nonglioma brain surgery, or in good health (not recorded which). The sample comprised glioma tissue, nonneoplastic brain tissue, or PBMCs (not recorded which). The chain is built from TRBV6-5 and TRBJ2-1; 9 bases are a match to TRBD1. The CDR3 loop is CASSLGTGRHEQFF. CDR3 bases: TGTGCCAGCAGTTTAGGGACAGGGAGGCACGAGCAGTTCTTC.